The T cell receptor beta chain described here comes from a study of cytotoxic CD8 clonotypes in ibrutinib-treated CLL. TCRdb's copy holds only in-frame clones and misses some; the assay was immunoSEQ multiplex PCR. The sample has some 92,000 clones; around 77% are singletons. This TCR was sampled from a human donor with chronic lymphocytic leukemia. This material consisted of PBMCs, taken after 24 months of ibrutinib treatment.

The CDR3 protein is CASSPGDPRGTQYF. CDR3 sequence (DNA): TGTGCCAGCAGTCCAGGGGACCCTCGGGGGACCCAGTACTTC. The genes are TRBV2 and TRBJ2-5; tentative D call: TRBD1 (6 bases). The V gene lost 5 bases and the J gene lost 7 bases, with 17 bases spanning the gap. The germline V gene has CDR1 SNHLY and CDR2 FYNNEI. The CDR3 sequence is 14 residues long.